This T cell receptor (beta chain) is from a study of T cells in localized non-small cell lung cancer. For this clone: Its specificity is unknown.

Repertoires were generated with immunoSEQ multiplex PCR, while TCRdb's copy carries only in-frame clones and drops some. The sample has some 9,700 clones; roughly 89% are singletons. General study results and limits: Sequencing covered just one tumor region, so heterogeneity cannot be ruled out. Appearing in adjacent lung were a median about 50 of the top 100 tumor clones.

The V and J ends lost 5 bases and 1 base respectively, with 15 bases between them. CDR3 length: 17 amino acids. CDR1 is SGHTA and CDR2 is FQGNSA in the germline V gene. The sequencing here drew on peripheral blood, taken before any cancer treatment. This chain links TRBV7-2 with TRBJ2-6; maybe TRBD2 (7 bases). The clonotype was recovered from a female donor over 55 with stage II squamous cell lung carcinoma. CDR3 protein: CASSGGARRSGANVLTF. For the CDR3, the DNA is TGTGCCAGCAGCGGGGGGGCGAGACGTTCTGGGGCCAACGTCCTGACTTTC. The full variable domain, with the rest looked up from reference TRBV7-2 and TRBJ2-6, is GAGVSQSPSNKVTEKGKDVELRCDPISGHTALYWYRQSLGQGLEFLIYFQGNSAPDKSGLPSDRFSAERTGGSVSTLTIQRTQQEDSAVYLCASSGGARRSGANVLTFGAGSRLTVL.